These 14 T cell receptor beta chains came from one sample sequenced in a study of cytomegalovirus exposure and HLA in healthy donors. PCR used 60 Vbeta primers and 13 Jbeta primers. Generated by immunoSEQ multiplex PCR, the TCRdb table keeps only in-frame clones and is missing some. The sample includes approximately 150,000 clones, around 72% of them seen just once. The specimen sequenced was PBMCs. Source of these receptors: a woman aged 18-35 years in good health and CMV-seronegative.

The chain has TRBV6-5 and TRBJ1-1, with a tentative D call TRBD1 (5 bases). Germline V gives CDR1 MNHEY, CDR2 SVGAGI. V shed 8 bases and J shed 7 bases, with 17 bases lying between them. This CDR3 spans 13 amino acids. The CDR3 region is CASGRGRISEAFF. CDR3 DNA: TGTGCCAGCGGCCGGGGGAGGATCAGTGAAGCTTTCTTT.

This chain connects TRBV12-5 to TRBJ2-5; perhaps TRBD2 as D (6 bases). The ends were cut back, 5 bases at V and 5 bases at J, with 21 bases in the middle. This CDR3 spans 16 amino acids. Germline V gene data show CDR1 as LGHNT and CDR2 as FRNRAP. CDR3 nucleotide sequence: TGTGCTAGTGGTCCTGGGAACTCTCGTGGAGGGGAGACCCAGTACTTC. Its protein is CASGPGNSRGGETQYF.

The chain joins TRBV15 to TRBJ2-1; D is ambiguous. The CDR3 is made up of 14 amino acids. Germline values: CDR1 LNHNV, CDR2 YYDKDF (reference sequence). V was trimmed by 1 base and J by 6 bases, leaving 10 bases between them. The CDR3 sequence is CATSRALSVNEQFF. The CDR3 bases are TGTGCCACCAGCAGAGCTTTATCGGTCAATGAGCAGTTCTTC. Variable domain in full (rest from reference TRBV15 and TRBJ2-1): DAMVIQNPRYQVTQFGKPVTLSCSQTLNHNVMYWYQQKSSQAPKLLFHYYDKDFNNEADTPDNFQSRRPNTSFCFLDIRSPGLGDTAMYLCATSRALSVNEQFFGPGTRLTVL.

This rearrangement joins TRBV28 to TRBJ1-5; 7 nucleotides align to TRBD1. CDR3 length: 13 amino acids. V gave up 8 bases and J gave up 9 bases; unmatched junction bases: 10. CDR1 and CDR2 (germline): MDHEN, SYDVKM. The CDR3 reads CASGGQVERPQHF. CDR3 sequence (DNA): TGTGCCAGCGGAGGACAGGTCGAGCGGCCCCAGCATTTT. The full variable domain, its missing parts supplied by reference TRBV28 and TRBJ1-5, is DVKVTQSSRYLVKRTGEKVFLECVQDMDHENMFWYRQDPGLGLRLIYFSYDVKMKEKGDIPEGYSVSREKKERFSLILESASTNQTSMYLCASGGQVERPQHFGDGTRLSIL.

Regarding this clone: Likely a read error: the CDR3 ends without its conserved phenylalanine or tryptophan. CDR3 in amino acids: CASSLVDGQGYGYTL. CDR3 in DNA: TGTGCCAGCAGCTTAGTAGACGGACAGGGCTATGGCTACACCCTC. This chain connects TRBV7-2 to TRBJ1-2; 8 bases map to TRBD1. The length of the CDR3 is 15 residues. Losses at the gene ends were 1 base for V and 4 bases for J; bases not matched to a gene: 5. Germline V gene sequence: CDR1 SGHTA, CDR2 FQGNSA.

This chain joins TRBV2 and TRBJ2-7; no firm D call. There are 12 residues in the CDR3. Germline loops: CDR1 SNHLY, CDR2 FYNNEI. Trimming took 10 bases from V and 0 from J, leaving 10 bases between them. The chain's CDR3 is CAIDPGSYEQYF. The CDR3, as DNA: TGTGCCATAGACCCAGGCTCCTACGAGCAGTACTTC.

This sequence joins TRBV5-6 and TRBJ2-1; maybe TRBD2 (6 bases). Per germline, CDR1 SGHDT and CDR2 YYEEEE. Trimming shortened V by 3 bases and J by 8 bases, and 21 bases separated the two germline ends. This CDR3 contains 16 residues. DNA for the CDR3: TGTGCCAGCAGCTCGGACCCCGGGTGGGGGGTCGATGAGCAGTTCTTC. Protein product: CASSSDPGWGVDEQFF.

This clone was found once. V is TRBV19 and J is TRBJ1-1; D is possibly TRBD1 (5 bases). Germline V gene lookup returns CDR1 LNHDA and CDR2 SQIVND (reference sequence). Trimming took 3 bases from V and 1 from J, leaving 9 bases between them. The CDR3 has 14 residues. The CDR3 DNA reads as TGTGCCAGTAGTATCGGGGGAACGAACACTGAAGCTTTCTTT. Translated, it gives CASSIGGTNTEAFF.

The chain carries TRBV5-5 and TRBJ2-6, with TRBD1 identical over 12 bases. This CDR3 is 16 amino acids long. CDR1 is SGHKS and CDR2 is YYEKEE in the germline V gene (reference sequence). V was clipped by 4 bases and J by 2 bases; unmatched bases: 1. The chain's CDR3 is CASSRDRGPGANVLTF. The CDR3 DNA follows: TGTGCCAGCAGCAGGGACAGGGGGCCTGGGGCCAACGTCCTGACTTTC.

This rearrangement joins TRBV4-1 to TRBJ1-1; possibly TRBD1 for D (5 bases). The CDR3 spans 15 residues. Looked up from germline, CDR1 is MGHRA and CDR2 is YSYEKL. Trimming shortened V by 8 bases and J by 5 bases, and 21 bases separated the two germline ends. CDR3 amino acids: CASRGVVAGRTEAFF. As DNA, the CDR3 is TGCGCCAGCCGGGGGGTTGTTGCCGGGAGGACTGAAGCTTTCTTT.

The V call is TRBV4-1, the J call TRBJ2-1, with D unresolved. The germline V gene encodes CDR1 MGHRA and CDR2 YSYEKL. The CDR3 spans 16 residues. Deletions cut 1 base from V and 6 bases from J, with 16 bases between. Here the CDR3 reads CASSQVGVGRVNEQFF. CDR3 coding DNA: TGCGCCAGCAGCCAAGTTGGAGTGGGTCGGGTCAATGAGCAGTTCTTC.

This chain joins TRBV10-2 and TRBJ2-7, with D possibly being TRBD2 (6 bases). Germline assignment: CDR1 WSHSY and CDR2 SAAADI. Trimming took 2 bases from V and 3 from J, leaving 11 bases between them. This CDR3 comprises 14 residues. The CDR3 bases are TGCGCCAGCAGTGAGGCGGGGCACTTCTACGAGCAGTACTTC. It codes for CASSEAGHFYEQYF.

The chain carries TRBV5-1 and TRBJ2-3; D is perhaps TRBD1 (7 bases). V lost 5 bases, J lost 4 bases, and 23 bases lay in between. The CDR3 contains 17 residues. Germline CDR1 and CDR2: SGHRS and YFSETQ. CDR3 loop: CASRLKSTGTGADTQYF. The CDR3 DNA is TGCGCCAGCAGGCTGAAATCGACAGGGACGGGGGCAGATACGCAGTATTTT.

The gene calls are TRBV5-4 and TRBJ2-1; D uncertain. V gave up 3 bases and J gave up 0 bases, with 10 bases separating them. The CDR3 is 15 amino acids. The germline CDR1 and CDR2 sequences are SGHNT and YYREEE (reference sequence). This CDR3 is CASSSDTPSYNEQFF. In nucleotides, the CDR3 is TGTGCCAGCAGCTCCGATACTCCCTCCTACAATGAGCAGTTCTTC.